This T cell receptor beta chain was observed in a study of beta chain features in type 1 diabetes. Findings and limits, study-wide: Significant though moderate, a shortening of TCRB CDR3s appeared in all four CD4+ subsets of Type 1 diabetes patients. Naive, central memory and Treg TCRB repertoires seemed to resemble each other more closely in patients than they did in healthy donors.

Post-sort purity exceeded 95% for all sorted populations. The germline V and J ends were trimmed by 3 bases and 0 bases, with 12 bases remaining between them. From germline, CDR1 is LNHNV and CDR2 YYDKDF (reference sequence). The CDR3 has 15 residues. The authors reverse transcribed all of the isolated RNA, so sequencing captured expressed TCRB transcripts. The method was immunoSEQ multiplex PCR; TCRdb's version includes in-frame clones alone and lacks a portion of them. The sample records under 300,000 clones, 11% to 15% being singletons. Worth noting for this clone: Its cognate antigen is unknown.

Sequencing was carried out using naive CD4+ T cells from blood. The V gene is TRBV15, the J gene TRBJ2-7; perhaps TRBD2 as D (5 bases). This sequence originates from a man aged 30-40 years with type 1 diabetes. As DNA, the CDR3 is TGTGCCACCAGCAGCGCGATCACTAGCTCCTACGAGCAGTACTTC. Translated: CATSSAITSSYEQYF.